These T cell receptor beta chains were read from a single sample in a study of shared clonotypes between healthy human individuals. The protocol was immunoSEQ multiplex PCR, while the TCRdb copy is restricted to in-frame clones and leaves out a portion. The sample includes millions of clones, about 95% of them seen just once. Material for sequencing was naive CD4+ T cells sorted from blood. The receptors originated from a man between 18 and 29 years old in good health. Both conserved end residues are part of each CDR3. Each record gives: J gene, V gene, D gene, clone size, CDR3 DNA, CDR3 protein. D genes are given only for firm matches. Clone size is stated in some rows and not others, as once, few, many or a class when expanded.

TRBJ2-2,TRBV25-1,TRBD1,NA,TGTGCCACCAGACAGGGGACAGGGTACACCGGGGAGCTGTTTTTT,CATRQGTGYTGELFF
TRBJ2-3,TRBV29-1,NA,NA,TGCAGCGTTGAAGTCGCCTTCACAGATACGCAGTATTTT,CSVEVAFTDTQYF
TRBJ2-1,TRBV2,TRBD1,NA,TGTGCCAGCAGTGAAGAAGGACAGGGCAATGAGCAGTTCTTC,CASSEEGQGNEQFF
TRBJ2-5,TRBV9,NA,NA,TGTGCCAGCAGCGTAGGGCCAAAAGGGGTGGAGACCCAGTACTTC,CASSVGPKGVETQYF
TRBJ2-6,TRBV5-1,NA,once,TGCGCCAGCAGCTTGGTCCCTGGGGCCAACGTCCTGACTTTC,CASSLVPGANVLTF
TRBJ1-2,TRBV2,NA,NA,TGTGCCAGGACGCTTAACTATGGCTACACCTTC,CARTLNYGYTF
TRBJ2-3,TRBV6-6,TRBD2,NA,TGTGCCAGCGGACTAGCGGGCAGCACAGATACGCAGTATTTT,CASGLAGSTDTQYF
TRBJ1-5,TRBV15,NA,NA,TGTGCCACCAAAACAGTCACCCCTAACAATCAGCCCCAGCATTTT,CATKTVTPNNQPQHF
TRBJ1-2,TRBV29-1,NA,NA,TGCAGCGTTGATAGCGGGGTTTATGGCTACACCTTC,CSVDSGVYGYTF
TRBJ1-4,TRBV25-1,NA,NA,TGTGCCAGCAGTGGACAGGAAAAACTGTTTTTT,CASSGQEKLFF
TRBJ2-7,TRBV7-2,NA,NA,TGTGCCAGCAGCGAGGAGAGGGGCCCACACTACGAGCAGTACTTC,CASSEERGPHYEQYF
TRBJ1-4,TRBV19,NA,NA,TGTGCCAGTAGAACGGCAACTAATGAAAAACTGTTTTTT,CASRTATNEKLFF
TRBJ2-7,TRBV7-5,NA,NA,TGTGCCAGCAGCTTCCGGGACAGATCTTACGAGCAGTACTTC,CASSFRDRSYEQYF
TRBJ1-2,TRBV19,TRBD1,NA,TGTGCCAGTAGTATATGGGGACAGACAAATGGCTACACCTTC,CASSIWGQTNGYTF
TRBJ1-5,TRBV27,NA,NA,TGTGCCAGCAGTTTCAGGGGCCGACGGGTGGGTGTCAGCAATCAGCCCCAGCATTTT,CASSFRGRRVGVSNQPQHF
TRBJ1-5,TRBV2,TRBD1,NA,TGTGCCAGCAGTCTACCGGGACAGGGGCATCAGCCCCAGCATTTT,CASSLPGQGHQPQHF
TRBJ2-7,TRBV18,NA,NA,TGTGCCAGCTCACCATCGCAGGCCCCTAGGGAGCAGTACTTC,CASSPSQAPREQYF
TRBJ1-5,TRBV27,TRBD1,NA,TGTGCCAGCAGTTTGCAGGGGGCTGATCAGCCCCAGCATTTT,CASSLQGADQPQHF
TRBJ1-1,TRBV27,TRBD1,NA,TGTGCCAGCAGTTTACACGGCAGGGGGATTGGGAACACTGAAGCTTTCTTT,CASSLHGRGIGNTEAFF
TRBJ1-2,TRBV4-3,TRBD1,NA,TGCGCCAGCAGCCCAAACCGTCCGGGACAGGGTTTGTCTGGCTACACCTTC,CASSPNRPGQGLSGYTF
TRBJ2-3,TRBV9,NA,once,TGTGCCAGCAGCGTAGGAGGACTGCTCACACTGGCGCAGTATTTT,CASSVGGLLTLAQYF
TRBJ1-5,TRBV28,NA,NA,TGTGCCAGCAGTTTAAGAGGGGGGATGGGCAATCAGCCCCAGCATTTT,CASSLRGGMGNQPQHF
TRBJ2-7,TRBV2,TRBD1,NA,TGTGCCACCTTCCGGGACAGGGGTATGAACGAGCAGTACTTC,CATFRDRGMNEQYF
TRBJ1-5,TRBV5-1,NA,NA,TGCGCCAGCAGCTTGAGGGCTCGGGGGTCTGGGAGCAATCAGCCCCAGCATTTT,CASSLRARGSGSNQPQHF
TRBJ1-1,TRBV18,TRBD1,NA,TGTGCCAGCTCACGACAGGGGCTGCCTGAAGCTTTCTTT,CASSRQGLPEAFF
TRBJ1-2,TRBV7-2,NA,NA,TGTGCCAGCCAACGGGACCCCCAAGGACAATATGGCTACACCTTC,CASQRDPQGQYGYTF
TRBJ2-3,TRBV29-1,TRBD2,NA,TGCAGCGTTGCGACTAGCAGCACAGATACGCAGTATTTT,CSVATSSTDTQYF
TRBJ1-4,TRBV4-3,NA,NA,TGCGCCAGCAGCCCAAGGAGCCAGGAACGACTGTTTTTT,CASSPRSQERLFF
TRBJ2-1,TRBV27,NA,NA,TGTGCCAGCAGTTTGTCGACCTACAATGAGCAGTTCTTC,CASSLSTYNEQFF